This T cell receptor beta chain appears in the sequencing data of a study of identical twins. Study-wide results and limits: With beta out-of-frame sequences, excess sharing by twins was weaker. Its conclusions, products of cross-sectional statistical analysis, did not come from following the same donors.

A universal primer binding site was introduced by template switching. The final cDNA contained unique molecular identifiers. One entry per CDR3 protein, called by TCRdb with MiXCR from the 5' RACE reads. Of about 900,000 distinct CDR3 sequences listed, around an eighth are singletons. This clonotype appeared many times. What it binds is not known. This sample also belongs to another study, concerning yellow fever vaccine responses in identical twins.

The clonotype was recovered from a woman under 30 in good health. Input material: PBMCs.

CDR3 amino acids: CASRPGGPRENTIYF. CDR3 bases: TGCGCCAGCAGGCCGGGAGGTCCTCGGGAAAACACCATATATTTT. The V call is TRBV4-1, the J call TRBJ1-3; D not resolved. The CDR3 has 15 residues. V shed 6 bases and J shed 6 bases, with 18 bases lying between them. CDR1 MGHRA and CDR2 YSYEKL come from the germline V gene.